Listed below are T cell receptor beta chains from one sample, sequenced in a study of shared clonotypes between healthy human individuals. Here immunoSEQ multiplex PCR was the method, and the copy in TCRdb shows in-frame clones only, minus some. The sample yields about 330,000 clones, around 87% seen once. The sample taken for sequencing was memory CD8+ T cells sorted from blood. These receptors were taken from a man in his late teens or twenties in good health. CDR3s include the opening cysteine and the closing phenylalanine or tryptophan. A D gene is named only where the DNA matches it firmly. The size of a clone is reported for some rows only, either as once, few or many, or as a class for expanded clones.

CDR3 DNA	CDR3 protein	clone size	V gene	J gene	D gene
TGTGCCAGCAGCATTGGCACGGGGCTTGACAATGAGCAGTTCTTC	CASSIGTGLDNEQFF	once	TRBV9	TRBJ2-1	-
TGTGCCAGCAGCGCCCCGACCCGGGCGTACGAGCAGTACTTC	CASSAPTRAYEQYF	-	TRBV13	TRBJ2-7	-
TGTGCCACTAAACTTTCCGGGACCGACTCCAGTGAGCAGTTCTTC	CATKLSGTDSSEQFF	-	TRBV15	TRBJ2-1	-
TGCGCCAGCAGCTCGAATGGGGGCGCCTACAATGAGCAGTTCTTC	CASSSNGGAYNEQFF	-	TRBV5-1	TRBJ2-1	-
TGCGCCAGCAGCCAGGGGCTAGCGGGAGCAAATGAGCAGTTCTTC	CASSQGLAGANEQFF	-	TRBV4-3	TRBJ2-1	TRBD2
TGCGCCAGCAGCCAAGGAGCCACACTGCCTGAAGCTTTCTTT	CASSQGATLPEAFF	-	TRBV4-1	TRBJ1-1	-
TGCAGCGTTGTTTGGAGGAGCTCCTACGAGCAGTACTTC	CSVVWRSSYEQYF	-	TRBV29-1	TRBJ2-7	-
TGTGCCAGCAGTATAAGCGGGGGGGCCGGCAATGAGCAGTTCTTC	CASSISGGAGNEQFF	-	TRBV6-5	TRBJ2-1	TRBD2
TGTGCCAGCAGCTTAGTTGGACAGGACGGGGAACGGTACTTC	CASSLVGQDGERYF	-	TRBV7-2	TRBJ2-7	TRBD1
TGTGCCAGCAGTTTTTGGGGGCTTAACTATGGCTACACCTTC	CASSFWGLNYGYTF	-	TRBV27	TRBJ1-2	-
TGCAGCGTTGAAGGGACTAGCGGGAACACCGGGGAGCTGTTTTTT	CSVEGTSGNTGELFF	-	TRBV29-1	TRBJ2-2	TRBD2
TGTGCCAGCAGTGAGCAGAACTATGGCTACACCTTC	CASSEQNYGYTF	-	TRBV6-1	TRBJ1-2	-
TGTGCCAGCAGTGATCCGGGACCGTACAATGAGCAGTTCTTC	CASSDPGPYNEQFF	-	TRBV6-5	TRBJ2-1	-
TGTGCCAGCAGTTACTCGCCCGGGTACGATGGCTACACCTTC	CASSYSPGYDGYTF	-	TRBV6-6	TRBJ1-2	-
TGTGCCAGCACTCCAGCAGGGGGCTACTACGAGCAGTACTTC	CASTPAGGYYEQYF	-	TRBV25-1	TRBJ2-7	TRBD1
TGTGCCAGCAGCCCCGAGGATGGGAGAAGCACAGATACGCAGTATTTT	CASSPEDGRSTDTQYF	-	TRBV7-8	TRBJ2-3	-
TGTGCCAGCAGCCCCGGACTAGCGGGAACCCTCACCTACGAGCAGTACTTC	CASSPGLAGTLTYEQYF	-	TRBV11-2	TRBJ2-7	TRBD2
TGTGCCAGCACCCAAGCCGGGGGGACAGATACGCAGTATTTT	CASTQAGGTDTQYF	once	TRBV2	TRBJ2-3	TRBD2
TGTGCCAGCAGCTTAGGCCCCGGACTAGCGGGAGGCCCAGATACGCAGTATTTT	CASSLGPGLAGGPDTQYF	-	TRBV7-8	TRBJ2-3	TRBD2
TGTGCCAGCAGCGAACTTGGGAGCGGGGGCCGTCTTAGCACAGATACGCAGTATTTT	CASSELGSGGRLSTDTQYF	-	TRBV7-9	TRBJ2-3	TRBD2
TGTGCCAGTAGTATCTCTAGCGCGTTCACAGATACGCAGTATTTT	CASSISSAFTDTQYF	-	TRBV19	TRBJ2-3	-
TGTGCCAGCAGCTTCGGGACAGGGTGGTACAATGAGCAGTTCTTC	CASSFGTGWYNEQFF	-	TRBV7-6	TRBJ2-1	TRBD1
TGTGCCAGCAGTTCGACAGGGAATTCCTACGAGCAGTACTTC	CASSSTGNSYEQYF	once	TRBV27	TRBJ2-7	TRBD1
TGTGCCAGCAGCCCATTCTGGGCGGGAGACCAAACCGGGGAGCTGTTTTTT	CASSPFWAGDQTGELFF	-	TRBV7-9	TRBJ2-2	TRBD2
TGCGCCAGCAGCTTGGAGGACAGGGGGCCCGGGGAGCTGTTTTTT	CASSLEDRGPGELFF	-	TRBV5-1	TRBJ2-2	TRBD1
TGTGCCAGCAGCGACAGGGCCAGCGGGACAGATACGCAGTATTTT	CASSDRASGTDTQYF	-	TRBV7-9	TRBJ2-3	-
TGTGCCAGCAGCTTAGCGGGGAGCGGGAATGAGCAGTTCTTC	CASSLAGSGNEQFF	-	TRBV7-9	TRBJ2-1	-
TGTGCCAGCAGTGACTCCCCGATTGAGGCAGGGAATTCACCCCTCCACTTT	CASSDSPIEAGNSPLHF	-	TRBV6-4	TRBJ1-6	-
TGCGCCAGCAGCCTGGGACAGGGGCTCTCCTACGAGCAGTACTTC	CASSLGQGLSYEQYF	-	TRBV4-1	TRBJ2-7	TRBD1
TGTGCCAGTAGTATGGGTGGGGGCACAAACTCCTACAATGAGCAGTTCTTC	CASSMGGGTNSYNEQFF	many	TRBV19	TRBJ2-1	-
TGCGCCAGCAGCTTGGGGACTAGCCCCTACGAGCAGTACTTC	CASSLGTSPYEQYF	-	TRBV5-1	TRBJ2-7	TRBD2
TGTGCCAGCAGCTTAGATCCCGGCACCGGGGAGCTGTTTTTT	CASSLDPGTGELFF	-	TRBV11-2	TRBJ2-2	-
TGTGCCAGCAGCTTGGTCGGGGACAGGACCTACGAGCAGTACTTC	CASSLVGDRTYEQYF	-	TRBV5-4	TRBJ2-7	TRBD1
TGTGCCAGCAGCCCCGCTGGGACAGTCTATGGCTACACCTTC	CASSPAGTVYGYTF	-	TRBV7-2	TRBJ1-2	TRBD1
TGTGCCAGCAGCCCGCAGGGAAACACCATATATTTT	CASSPQGNTIYF	-	TRBV13	TRBJ1-3	-
TGTGCCAGCAACCTCAAGGGCACAGATACGCAGTATTTT	CASNLKGTDTQYF	-	TRBV13	TRBJ2-3	-
TGTGCCAGCTCACCCACGGGCTCCCTCTACGAGCAGTACTTC	CASSPTGSLYEQYF	-	TRBV18	TRBJ2-7	-
TGTGCCAGGCAACCCGGACGAGGGTACGAGCAGTACTTC	CARQPGRGYEQYF	-	TRBV28	TRBJ2-7	-
TGTGCCAGCAGCGTAGGGGCACCGAACACCGGGGAGCTGTTTTTT	CASSVGAPNTGELFF	-	TRBV9	TRBJ2-2	-
TGTGCCAGCAGCCCTCCCTGGGGAGGAACTGAGACCCAGTACTTC	CASSPPWGGTETQYF	-	TRBV7-9	TRBJ2-5	-
TGTGCCAGCATTTTACAGGGGGGTGGCATTGAAGCTTTCTTT	CASILQGGGIEAFF	-	TRBV27	TRBJ1-1	TRBD1
TGTGCCAGCAAGACCGGGCAGGGGGCTTCTGGCTACACCTTC	CASKTGQGASGYTF	-	TRBV2	TRBJ1-2	TRBD1
TGTGCCAGCAGCGTACTAGATTATGAAAAACTGTTTTTT	CASSVLDYEKLFF	-	TRBV5-6	TRBJ1-4	-
TGCAGCGTCCCCTCCGAGGCCGGGGAGCTGTTTTTT	CSVPSEAGELFF	-	TRBV29-1	TRBJ2-2	-
TGTGCCAGCAGAGAGATCCAGGGGAACACCATATATTTT	CASREIQGNTIYF	-	TRBV6-6	TRBJ1-3	-
TGTGCCAGCAGCTTTTCGGTACAAGAGACCCAGTACTTC	CASSFSVQETQYF	-	TRBV7-9	TRBJ2-5	-
TGTGCCAGCAGCCCACTGGAGAGCCCGGGACCGAACACTGAAGCTTTCTTT	CASSPLESPGPNTEAFF	-	TRBV5-6	TRBJ1-1	-
TGTGCCAGCAGTTCCACTAGCGGGGGGACGTACAATGAGCAGTTCTTC	CASSSTSGGTYNEQFF	-	TRBV13	TRBJ2-1	TRBD2
TGTGCCATCAGTGAGTCGTACGGGGGCCGGGACGAGCAGTACTTC	CAISESYGGRDEQYF	-	TRBV10-3	TRBJ2-7	-
TGTGCCAGCAGCGCCTCGGGACTAGCGGAAAACATTCAGTACTTC	CASSASGLAENIQYF	-	TRBV9	TRBJ2-4	TRBD2
TGTGCCAGCAGTTACTCGGCGACAGGAGTGAACACTGAAGCTTTCTTT	CASSYSATGVNTEAFF	-	TRBV6-5	TRBJ1-1	-
TGTGCCAGCAGCGTAGTTTCCGGGGAGCTGTTTTTT	CASSVVSGELFF	-	TRBV9	TRBJ2-2	-
TGTGCCAGCAGGGAGGGACAGGGTATCGACTATGGCTACACCTTC	CASREGQGIDYGYTF	-	TRBV2	TRBJ1-2	TRBD1
TGTGCCAGCAGCGTAGGGGGAGTCGCTGAAGCTTTCTTT	CASSVGGVAEAFF	-	TRBV9	TRBJ1-1	-
TGTGCCAGCAGTGAAGCTGTCGGACTAGCCGGGGAGACCCAGTACTTC	CASSEAVGLAGETQYF	-	TRBV6-1	TRBJ2-5	TRBD2